This T cell receptor (beta chain) comes out of a study of spatial heterogeneity in lung cancer. Time point noted: sample taken at primary tumor resection. TCRs were sequenced from unsorted whole RNA of tumor, nontumor lung or PBMC. There are 13 residues in the CDR3. Germline V gene sequence: CDR1 DFQATT, CDR2 SNEGSKA (reference sequence). V shed 3 bases and J shed 0 bases, with 5 bases lying between them. Every individual TCR cDNA molecule carried its own unique molecular identifier, which allowed correction of PCR and sequencing errors. Each CDR3 protein gets one entry after TCRdb re-called the 5' RACE reads with MiXCR. The sample lists 4,900 or so distinct CDR3 sequences, 15% to 20% occurring once. This clonotype is medium-sized (0.01 to 0.1%) within its sample.

The material sequenced was PBMCs, taken at surgery. The sequence came from a male donor with early-stage non-small cell lung cancer. J is TRBJ2-2 and V is TRBV20-1; D is unresolved. The CDR3 nucleotides are TGCAGTGCTAGGGGGACGAACACCGGGGAGCTGTTTTTT. It is translated as CSARGTNTGELFF.